This T cell receptor beta chain appears in the sequencing data of a study of blood T cell repertoires in COVID-19. In the original processing: Reference gene primer amplification in the assay estimated nucleated cell counts. Produced via immunoSEQ multiplex PCR; TCRdb's table is partial and in-frame only. V, J and clone size reflect that table, while D and trimming were determined from the DNA. The data show hundreds of thousands of clones, around nine tenths seen once. CDR1 and CDR2 from the germline V gene are LGHNA and YNFKEQ. The CDR3 length is 16 residues. V lost 0 bases and J lost 6; bases outside the gene matches: 7.

The chain uses TRBV4-2 and TRBJ2-7, with TRBD2 identical over 11 bases. This TCR came from a woman in her twenties or thirties with COVID-19, enrolled during active disease. Sequenced sample: peripheral blood. The CDR3 region has the DNA TGTGCCAGCAGCCAAGAGGCAACTAGCGGGAGATTCGAGCAGTACTTC. Translating it yields CASSQEATSGRFEQYF.